Presented here are 29 T cell receptor beta chains from one specimen sequenced in a study of cytomegalovirus exposure and HLA in healthy donors. TCRdb keeps only in-frame clones here, not all; method: immunoSEQ multiplex PCR. The table includes nearly 80,000 clones, 93% detected once. The material sequenced was PBMCs. Receptors were obtained from a woman aged 30 to 39 in good health and CMV-seronegative.

V usage is TRBV7-2 and J usage is TRBJ1-1; 7 nucleotides match TRBD1. The CDR3 covers 15 residues. The germline V gene has CDR1 SGHTA and CDR2 FQGNSA. Trimming at V came to 1 base and at J to 1 base, leaving 3 bases not matched to a gene. Written as DNA, the CDR3 is TGTGCCAGCAGCTTAGACAGGGGTAGGAACACTGAAGCTTTCTTT. Translating it yields CASSLDRGRNTEAFF. The full variable domain, in which reference TRBV7-2 and TRBJ1-1 provide the parts outside the CDR3, is GAGVSQSPSNKVTEKGKDVELRCDPISGHTALYWYRQSLGQGLEFLIYFQGNSAPDKSGLPSDRFSAERTGGSVSTLTIQRTQQEDSAVYLCASSLDRGRNTEAFFGQGTRLTVV.

The rearrangement uses TRBV7-3 and TRBJ2-3; 10 bases align to TRBD2. This CDR3 region has 17 residues. Germline trimming cut 2 bases from V and 1 base from J; bases unmatched to any gene: 6. Germline-derived CDR1 and CDR2 are SGHTA and FQGTGA. CDR3 nucleotides: TGTGCCAGCAGCTTAGGAGGAGCGGGGGGGGGCACAGATACGCAGTATTTT. It specifies CASSLGGAGGGTDTQYF.

The chain links TRBV30 to TRBJ2-1, with D perhaps TRBD1 (6 bases). CDR1 and CDR2 from the germline V gene are GTSNPN and SVGIG (reference sequence). With 2 bases removed from V and 8 bases from J, the gap between germline ends came to 22 bases. This CDR3 has 16 residues. The CDR3, as DNA: TGTGCCTGGAGTACGAAGACAGGCTTTGGTGGGTATGAGCAGTTCTTC. This gives the protein CAWSTKTGFGGYEQFF. Full variable domain (remainder filled in from reference TRBV30 and TRBJ2-1): SQTIHQWPATLVQPVGSPLSLECTVEGTSNPNLYWYRQAAGRGLQLLFYSVGIGQISSEVPQNLSASRPQDRQFILSSKKLLLSDSGFYLCAWSTKTGFGGYEQFFGPGTRLTVL.

The J gene is TRBJ2-2, the V gene TRBV11-3; D is possibly TRBD2 (5 bases). V lost 3 bases to trimming and J lost 8 bases, with 19 bases between them. CDR3 length: 16 residues. CDR1 SGHNT and CDR2 YENEEA come from the germline V gene. This CDR3 reads CASSFITGPRGGELFF. CDR3 bases: TGTGCCAGCAGCTTCATCACCGGGCCCCGGGGAGGGGAGCTGTTTTTT.

The chain recombines TRBV15 with TRBJ2-3; 9 nucleotides match TRBD2. V lost 1 base to trimming and J lost 2 bases; unmatched junction nucleotides: 4. The CDR3 runs to 16 residues. Germline V lookup: CDR1 LNHNV, CDR2 YYDKDF (reference sequence). The CDR3 region is CATSRGRTSATDTQYF. In DNA, the CDR3 is TGTGCCACCAGCAGAGGGAGGACTAGCGCCACAGATACGCAGTATTTT.

The gene calls are TRBV30 and TRBJ1-4, with unresolved D. Germline V gene lookup returns CDR1 GTSNPN and CDR2 SVGIG (reference sequence). CDR3 size: 12 residues. Trimming cost V 4 bases and J 5 bases, with 8 bases left between them. The CDR3 coding sequence is TGTGCCTGGAACCAGGTGAATGAAAAACTGTTTTTT. It encodes CAWNQVNEKLFF.

V and J are TRBV9 and TRBJ1-6; possible D gene TRBD1, 6 bases. Germline loops: CDR1 SGDLS, CDR2 YYNGEE. V gave up 7 bases and J gave up 7 bases, with 12 bases separating them. This CDR3 region has 13 residues. CDR3 bases: TGTGCCAGCTCACCTACAGGGAATTCACCCCTCCACTTT. Translating gives CASSPTGNSPLHF. The full variable domain, in which reference TRBV9 and TRBJ1-6 provide the parts outside the CDR3, is DSGVTQTPKHLITATGQRVTLRCSPRSGDLSVYWYQQSLDQGLQFLIQYYNGEERAKGNILERFSAQQFPDLHSELNLSSLELGDSALYFCASSPTGNSPLHFGNGTRLTVT.

The rearrangement links TRBV10-3 to TRBJ2-3, with TRBD1 matching over 8 bases. Germline CDR1 and CDR2: ENHRY and SYGVKD. With 7 bases clipped from V and 3 bases from J, the junction kept 9 bases outside the gene matches. This CDR3 has 15 amino acids. The chain's CDR3 is CAIKDRVLDTDTQYF. In DNA form, the CDR3 reads TGTGCCATCAAGGACAGGGTGTTGGATACAGATACGCAGTATTTT.

The rearrangement uses TRBV4-1 and TRBJ2-7; 7 bases match TRBD2. Unmatched junction bases numbered 7, after V lost 2 bases and J lost 6 bases. This CDR3 has 14 amino acids. CDR1 and CDR2 from the germline V gene are MGHRA and YSYEKL. As DNA, the CDR3 is TGCGCCAGCAGCCAACCCAGCGGGACTCTCGAGCAGTACTTC. Residues: CASSQPSGTLEQYF.

The V call is TRBV27, the J call TRBJ1-1; D is possibly TRBD1 (5 bases). CDR3 size: 17 residues. Trimming stripped 5 bases from V and 3 bases from J, with 22 bases between. Looked up from germline, CDR1 is MNHEY and CDR2 is SMNVEV (reference sequence). The CDR3 here is CASSPYPIGAGYTEAFF. The CDR3 DNA reads TGTGCCAGCAGTCCCTATCCCATCGGGGCGGGGTACACTGAAGCTTTCTTT.

The chain uses TRBV2 and TRBJ2-3, with D possibly TRBD2 on 6 matching bases. Germline values: CDR1 SNHLY, CDR2 FYNNEI. Trimming took 1 base from V and 5 from J, leaving 13 bases between them. The CDR3 sequence is 15 residues long. The CDR3 loop is CASSEEAGLGDTQYF. CDR3 nucleotides: TGTGCCAGCAGTGAAGAAGCGGGTTTAGGAGATACGCAGTATTTT.

The chain carries TRBV9 and TRBJ1-6; D remains unclear. Trimming took 0 bases from V and 7 from J, leaving 8 bases between them. The CDR3 has 14 residues. CDR1 and CDR2 (germline): SGDLS, YYNGEE. DNA of the CDR3: TGTGCCAGCAGCGTAGGTCAGTTAAATTCACCCCTCCACTTT. Amino acid sequence: CASSVGQLNSPLHF.

The V gene is TRBV10-3, the J gene TRBJ2-1, with TRBD2 matching over 7 bases. CDR1 is ENHRY and CDR2 is SYGVKD in the germline V gene. V lost 5 bases to trimming and J lost 6 bases; unmatched junction nucleotides: 13. This CDR3 has 16 residues. The CDR3: CAISPQYGGLGNEQFF. For the CDR3, the DNA is TGTGCCATCAGTCCACAATATGGAGGACTAGGCAATGAGCAGTTCTTC.

The chain couples TRBV6-6 to TRBJ1-2; the D is unclear. This CDR3 is built from 14 residues. The germline V gene encodes CDR1 MNHNY and CDR2 SVGAGI (reference sequence). V lost 2 bases, J lost 7 bases, and 14 bases lay in between. Here the CDR3 reads CASSYLDMSGGYTF. CDR3 coding DNA: TGTGCCAGCAGTTACCTCGACATGAGCGGTGGCTACACCTTC.

The chain joins TRBV6-1 to TRBJ2-7, with a tentative D call TRBD1 (6 bases). Trimming took off 4 bases at V and 4 bases at J, with 17 bases between the two ends. CDR1 MNHNS and CDR2 SASEGT come from the germline V gene. The CDR3 contains 15 residues. CDR3 sequence: CASSVGQGNGYEQYF. As DNA, the CDR3 is TGTGCCAGCAGTGTAGGCCAGGGGAACGGGTACGAGCAGTACTTC.

The V call is TRBV19, the J call TRBJ1-1, with D possibly being TRBD1 (6 bases). Germline V gene lookup returns CDR1 LNHDA and CDR2 SQIVND (reference sequence). The V end lost 7 bases, the J end lost 5 bases, and 17 bases lay between the germline ends. The CDR3 extends over 14 amino acids. CDR3 bases: TGTGCCAGTACCCTACAGGGTTTCGAAACTGAAGCTTTCTTT. Its protein product is CASTLQGFETEAFF. The full variable domain, with the rest looked up from reference TRBV19 and TRBJ1-1, is DGGITQSPKYLFRKEGQNVTLSCEQNLNHDAMYWYRQDPGQGLRLIYYSQIVNDFQKGDIAEGYSVSREKKESFPLTVTSAQKNPTAFYLCASTLQGFETEAFFGQGTRLTVV.

The gene calls are TRBV19 and TRBJ1-2, with 8 bases aligning to TRBD1. Germline lookup yields CDR1 LNHDA and CDR2 SQIVND (reference sequence). With V trimmed by 5 bases and J by 2 bases, 10 bases remained unmatched. The CDR3 is 16 amino acids. CDR3 sequence: CASSVTGAGPNYGYTF. The DNA for the CDR3 is TGTGCCAGTAGTGTGACAGGGGCCGGTCCGAACTATGGCTACACCTTC.

This chain joins TRBV5-8 and TRBJ2-3; TRBD2 matches at 10 bases. CDR1 is SGHTS, CDR2 YDEGEE, per germline. This CDR3 has 15 amino acids. V lost 4 bases and J lost 1; bases outside the gene matches: 3. The CDR3 loop reads CASSPGLAGTDTQYF. The CDR3 coding sequence is TGTGCCAGCAGCCCCGGACTAGCGGGCACAGATACGCAGTATTTT.

J is TRBJ2-3 and V is TRBV15; D not certain. CDR1 and CDR2 (germline): LNHNV, YYDKDF (reference sequence). V was clipped by 3 bases and J by 3 bases, with 4 bases between them. The CDR3 contains 12 residues. CDR3 residues: CATSSPTDTQYF. The CDR3, as DNA: TGTGCCACCAGCAGTCCAACAGATACGCAGTATTTT.

The chain joins TRBV7-2 to TRBJ2-2, with 11 bases lining up with TRBD1. With 4 bases clipped from V and 1 base from J, the junction kept 5 bases outside the gene matches. Germline V CDR1 and CDR2: SGHTA, FQGNSA. CDR3 size: 17 residues. CDR3 sequence: CASSWTGGPMNTGELFF. The CDR3 bases are TGTGCCAGCAGCTGGACAGGGGGCCCGATGAACACCGGGGAGCTGTTTTTT.

V gene TRBV18 combines with J gene TRBJ2-7; D might be TRBD1 (5 bases). The V gene lost 6 bases and the J gene lost 3 bases, with 12 bases spanning the gap. CDR3 size: 13 residues. Looked up from germline, CDR1 is KGHSH and CDR2 is LQKENI. The CDR3 bases are TGTGCCAGCTCGTTATCGACAGTCTACGAGCAGTACTTC. Its protein is CASSLSTVYEQYF.

This clone was detected only a few times. The chain recombines TRBV5-1 with TRBJ2-1, with 8 bases matching TRBD2. CDR1 is SGHRS, CDR2 YFSETQ, per germline. This CDR3 has 14 amino acids. The V and J ends lost 10 bases and 5 bases, in that order; junction bases with no gene match: 11. The CDR3 sequence: CARGPAGGNNEQFF. In nucleotides, the CDR3 is TGCGCCCGCGGGCCGGCGGGGGGTAACAATGAGCAGTTCTTC.

This clone showed up just once. V is TRBV7-2 and J is TRBJ2-4; TRBD2 agrees at 14 bases. Germline V CDR1 and CDR2: SGHTA, FQGNSA. The J segment lost 12 bases and the V segment lost 5 bases, leaving 6 bases of the junction unmatched. This CDR3 contains 14 residues. In DNA form, the CDR3 reads TGTGCCAGCAGCCCCGGGACTAGCGGGAGAACTCAGTACTTC. Translated, it gives CASSPGTSGRTQYF.

The V call is TRBV19, the J call TRBJ1-2, with D unresolved. CDR1 is LNHDA and CDR2 is SQIVND in the germline V gene (reference sequence). This CDR3 comprises 13 residues. The germline V and J ends were trimmed by 7 bases and 3 bases, with 12 bases remaining between them. CDR3 protein: CASTEALHYGYTF. The CDR3, as DNA: TGTGCCAGTACCGAGGCTTTGCACTATGGCTACACCTTC.

The chain recombines TRBV2 with TRBJ1-1; possibly TRBD1 for D (5 bases). V lost 7 bases, J lost 4 bases, and 13 bases lay in between. CDR3 size: 13 residues. Germline V gives CDR1 SNHLY, CDR2 FYNNEI. CDR3 in amino acids: CASTDQGGTEAFF. For the CDR3, the DNA is TGTGCCAGCACCGACCAGGGTGGCACTGAAGCTTTCTTT.

V usage is TRBV19 and J usage is TRBJ2-5; 9 bases are a match to TRBD2. Per germline, CDR1 LNHDA and CDR2 SQIVND (reference sequence). Trimming took 6 bases from V and 1 from J; bases not matched to a gene: 6. CDR3 length: 15 residues. The CDR3 loop is CASSPPGLAQETQYF. CDR3 DNA sequence: TGTGCCAGTAGCCCCCCGGGACTAGCCCAAGAGACCCAGTACTTC.

The chain joins TRBV7-6 to TRBJ2-7; the match to TRBD1 covers 9 bases. The CDR3 is 18 residues long. The ends lost 4 bases at V and 5 bases at J; junction bases unmatched: 18. The V gene's germline CDR1 is SGHVS and CDR2 FNYEAQ. The DNA of the CDR3 is TGTGCCAGCAGCTCGACCACTCTGGGGGGGGACAGGGACCACGAGCAGTACTTC. Amino acids: CASSSTTLGGDRDHEQYF. The full variable domain, in which reference TRBV7-6 and TRBJ2-7 provide the parts outside the CDR3, is GAGVSQSPRYKVTKRGQDVALRCDPISGHVSLYWYRQALGQGPEFLTYFNYEAQQDKSGLPNDRFSAERPEGSISTLTIQRTEQRDSAMYRCASSSTTLGGDRDHEQYFGPGTRLTVT.

The J gene is TRBJ1-4, the V gene TRBV28; 10 bases align to TRBD1. Germline assignment: CDR1 MDHEN and CDR2 SYDVKM. The CDR3 length is 15 residues. V was pared by 5 bases and J by 6 bases, with 6 bases of the junction left unmatched. CDR3 sequence reads: CASSPTGTGDEKLFF. CDR3 coding DNA: TGTGCCAGCAGTCCTACCGGGACAGGGGATGAAAAACTGTTTTTT.

The chain has TRBV9 and TRBJ2-1; TRBD1 agrees at 8 bases. The germline V gene encodes CDR1 SGDLS and CDR2 YYNGEE. Trimming at V came to 4 bases and at J to 0 bases, leaving 6 bases not matched to a gene. This CDR3 spans 16 amino acids. CDR3 DNA: TGTGCCAGCAGCCCCTCCACAGGGGGCTCCTACAATGAGCAGTTCTTC. It translates to CASSPSTGGSYNEQFF.